This section outlines one T cell receptor beta chain sequence together with its context. This sample is part of a study of cytomegalovirus exposure and HLA in healthy donors. This CDR3 comprises 13 residues. CDR1 is SQVTM and CDR2 is ANQGSEA in the germline V gene. Trimming left V 3 bases short and J 4 bases short, with 12 bases between. PCR was performed using 60 Vbeta and 13 Jbeta primers. The table came from immunoSEQ multiplex PCR; TCRdb's copy has only in-frame clones and leaves some out. The sample lists about 130,000 clones; around 77% were seen once. The receptor's source is a man aged 30 to 39 in good health and CMV-seronegative. V and J are TRBV29-1 and TRBJ1-2, with a tentative D call TRBD1 (5 bases). Source material: PBMCs. This CDR3 is CSVDTQGGYGYTF. CDR3 bases: TGCAGCGTTGACACCCAGGGAGGCTATGGCTACACCTTC.